One and the same sample provided the 16 T cell receptor beta chains below, sequenced in a study of T cells in Graves' hyperthyroidism and ophthalmopathy. The source material, RNA transcripts, was used to amplify TCR beta CDR3 regions. When the TCR CDR3 underwent first-round RT-PCR, the HTBI primer set was used. TCRdb fed the multiplex PCR reads into MiXCR, producing one record per CDR3 protein. In the table there are about 400,000 distinct CDR3 sequences, 13% to 15% of which are singletons. Sequenced material: blood. These receptors originate from a woman aged 60-75 years with Graves' ophthalmopathy.

This clonotype was observed a handful of times. The rearrangement uses TRBV28 and TRBJ2-3; 8 bases fit TRBD2. Germline assignment: CDR1 MDHEN and CDR2 SYDVKM. V lost 5 bases to trimming and J lost 3 bases; unmatched junction nucleotides: 4. The CDR3 totals 14 residues. The CDR3 DNA follows: TGTGCCAGCAGTATTCGACTAGCGACAGATACGCAGTATTTT. It specifies CASSIRLATDTQYF.

Ten or more counts support this clonotype. V gene TRBV14 combines with J gene TRBJ2-3, with D perhaps being TRBD1 or TRBD2 (5 bases each). The germline V gene has CDR1 SGHDN and CDR2 FVKESK. V was shortened by 4 bases and J by 4 bases, with 12 bases between the two germline ends. The CDR3 sequence is 14 residues long. In DNA form, the CDR3 reads TGTGCCAGCAGCCCCAACCGGGGCCCAGATACGCAGTATTTT. It is translated as CASSPNRGPDTQYF.

This clonotype came up many times. This chain uses TRBV2 with TRBJ1-1; D is uncertain. There are 13 residues in the CDR3. The ends were cut back, 3 bases at V and 10 bases at J, with 15 bases in the middle. CDR1 and CDR2 from the germline V gene are SNHLY and FYNNEI. CDR3 amino acids: CASSDRVGWVAFF. The CDR3 nucleotides are TGTGCCAGCAGTGACCGGGTTGGGTGGGTAGCTTTCTTT. Full variable domain (rest looked up from reference TRBV2 and TRBJ1-1): EPEVTQTPSHQVTQMGQEVILRCVPISNHLYFYWYRQILGQKVEFLVSFYNNEISEKSEIFDDQFSVERPDGSNFTLKIRSTKLEDSAMYFCASSDRVGWVAFFGQGTRLTVV.

This clonotype was counted between two and nine times. This chain joins TRBV24-1 and TRBJ2-7; a weak D match, TRBD1 (6 bases). The ends were cut back, 8 bases at V and 4 bases at J, with 17 bases in the middle. From germline, CDR1 is KGHDR and CDR2 SFDVKD. There are 14 residues in the CDR3. Written as DNA, the CDR3 is TGTGCCACCAACCACCACCGGGACATTTACGAGCAGTACTTC. This gives the protein CATNHHRDIYEQYF.

V and J are TRBV20-1 and TRBJ1-2, with 7 positions matching TRBD1. Germline loops: CDR1 DFQATT, CDR2 SNEGSKA (reference sequence). The V and J ends lost 7 bases and 3 bases, in that order; junction bases with no gene match: 5. This CDR3 has 12 amino acids. In nucleotides, the CDR3 is TGCAGTGGCCGGGACAGCTACTATGGCTACACCTTC. This encodes CSGRDSYYGYTF.

At least ten counts were recorded for this clonotype. The chain is built from TRBV12-3 or TRBV12-4 and TRBJ2-1, with 10 bases identical to TRBD2. The CDR3 runs 16 residues. After removal of 4 bases from V and 7 bases from J, the junction contained 10 bases not matched to a gene. CDR3 residues: CASSSNLAGVSNEQFF. The CDR3 DNA sequence: TGTGCCAGCAGTTCAAACCTAGCGGGAGTCAGTAATGAGCAGTTCTTC.

This clonotype came up a few times. The chain couples TRBV4-1 to TRBJ2-4; tentative D call: TRBD1 (6 bases). The CDR3 is 16 amino acids. Germline V lookup: CDR1 MGHRA, CDR2 YSYEKL. The V end was cut by 2 bases, the J end by 6 bases, with 17 bases between. CDR3 nucleotide sequence: TGCGCCAGCAGCCAAAGGTCCCTTGGACAGCCAAACATTCAGTACTTC. This gives the protein CASSQRSLGQPNIQYF.

The sample holds a few counts of this clonotype. The gene calls are TRBV3-1 and TRBJ2-2, with unresolved D. This CDR3 is built from 15 residues. Germline CDR1 and CDR2: LGHDT and YNNKEL (reference sequence). V was cut by 3 bases and J by 1 base, with 9 bases left in between. This CDR3 is CASSQLGKNTGELFF. The CDR3 coding sequence is TGTGCCAGCAGCCAGCTGGGGAAGAACACCGGGGAGCTGTTTTTT. The full variable domain, completed using reference TRBV3-1 and TRBJ2-2, is DTAVSQTPKYLVTQMGNDKSIKCEQNLGHDTMYWYKQDSKKFLKIMFSYNNKELIINETVPNRFSPKSPDKAHLNLHINSLELGDSAVYFCASSQLGKNTGELFFGEGSRLTVL.

In its sample, this clonotype was seen many times. The chain combines TRBV24-1 with TRBJ1-2, with TRBD1 identical over 8 bases. J was trimmed by 4 bases and V by 4 bases; bases with no gene match: 10. Germline V lookup: CDR1 KGHDR, CDR2 SFDVKD. CDR3 length equals 16 residues. CDR3: CATSERDRREFYGYTF. Written as DNA, the CDR3 is TGTGCCACCAGTGAGCGGGACAGGAGGGAGTTCTATGGCTACACCTTC.

This clonotype was found a few times. The genes are TRBV20-1 and TRBJ2-5; the match to TRBD2 covers 11 bases. This CDR3 is 12 amino acids long. Trimming at V came to 6 bases and at J to 4 bases, leaving 1 base not matched to a gene. Germline values: CDR1 DFQATT, CDR2 SNEGSKA (reference sequence). The CDR3 coding sequence is TGCAGTGCAACTAGCGGGAGAGAGACCCAGTACTTC. Amino acids: CSATSGRETQYF.

This clonotype was counted ten times or more. The genes are TRBV19 and TRBJ1-2; 9 bases fit TRBD1. Germline V gene data show CDR1 as LNHDA and CDR2 as SQIVND (reference sequence). The V and J ends lost 4 bases and 3 bases, in that order; junction bases with no gene match: 9. The CDR3 extends over 16 amino acids. The CDR3 protein is CASSTGDRGLYYGYTF. The CDR3 DNA sequence: TGTGCCAGTAGTACCGGAGACAGGGGGTTGTACTATGGCTACACCTTC.

There are many counts of this clonotype. The chain recombines TRBV12-3 or TRBV12-4 with TRBJ1-3; no clear D. V shed 3 bases and J shed 4 bases, with 13 bases lying between them. This CDR3 is built from 15 residues. The CDR3 loop is CASSLARRAGNTIYF. The CDR3 coding sequence is TGTGCCAGCAGTTTGGCGAGGCGCGCGGGAAACACCATATATTTT.

A few counts support this clonotype. J is TRBJ2-5 and V is TRBV6-5, with unresolved D. V was shortened by 2 bases and J by 1 base, with 5 bases between the two germline ends. CDR3 size: 13 residues. Germline V gene sequence: CDR1 MNHEY, CDR2 SVGAGI. CDR3 sequence reads: CASSYRLQETQYF. The CDR3 DNA reads TGTGCCAGCAGTTACAGACTCCAAGAGACCCAGTACTTC.

This clonotype was observed at least ten times. This chain joins TRBV3-1 and TRBJ2-7; D unresolved. Trimming took off 2 bases at V and 3 bases at J, with 5 bases between the two ends. The germline V gene encodes CDR1 LGHDT and CDR2 YNNKEL (reference sequence). This CDR3 region has 12 residues. The CDR3 loop reads CASSQSDYEQYF. CDR3 DNA sequence: TGTGCCAGCAGCCAATCTGACTACGAGCAGTACTTC.

There are many counts of this clonotype. V usage is TRBV30 and J usage is TRBJ2-1, with D perhaps given as TRBD1 or TRBD2 (5 bases each). The ends were cut back, 5 bases at V and 10 bases at J, with 21 bases in the middle. The CDR3 spans 14 residues. Per germline, CDR1 GTSNPN and CDR2 SVGIG (reference sequence). The CDR3 spells CAWELGTHPGEQFF. The CDR3 region has the DNA TGTGCCTGGGAGTTGGGGACCCACCCGGGAGAGCAGTTCTTC. The entire variable domain, with the rest obtained from reference TRBV30 and TRBJ2-1, is as follows: SQTIHQWPATLVQPVGSPLSLECTVEGTSNPNLYWYRQAAGRGLQLLFYSVGIGQISSEVPQNLSASRPQDRQFILSSKKLLLSDSGFYLCAWELGTHPGEQFFGPGTRLTVL.

There are many counts of this clonotype. The rearrangement joins TRBV3-1 to TRBJ2-3; D is possibly TRBD1 or TRBD2 (5 bases each). With 6 bases removed from V and 4 bases from J, the gap between germline ends came to 23 bases. This CDR3 region has 17 residues. Germline V lookup: CDR1 LGHDT, CDR2 YNNKEL (reference sequence). As DNA, the CDR3 is TGTGCCAGCAGACGTCGAGGGGACCAGCCGTCCCCAGATACGCAGTATTTT. It specifies CASRRRGDQPSPDTQYF.